This paragraph covers one T cell receptor beta chain sequence. The CDR3 is made up of 16 amino acids. Germline V gives CDR1 SGHTA, CDR2 FQGNSA. V was clipped by 3 bases and J by 4 bases; unmatched bases: 8. The sample belongs to a study of OX40 agonist ivuxolimab in advanced cancers. Study as a whole: Three patients had partial responses: one hepatocellular carcinoma, two cutaneous melanoma.

This table comes from immunoSEQ multiplex PCR, and its TCRdb copy is limited to in-frame clones, with some not included. Of some 74,000 clones listed, approximately 90% are singletons. The source is an adult with an advanced solid tumor such as melanoma, head and neck, liver or kidney cancer. The rearrangement uses TRBV7-2 and TRBJ1-2; TRBD1 matches at 10 bases. The specimen was CD4+ or CD8+ T cells sorted from blood, collected in a trial of the OX40 agonist ivuxolimab. CDR3 region: CASSLRTGGEGYGYTF. The CDR3, as DNA: TGTGCCAGCAGCTTGCGGACAGGGGGGGAAGGCTATGGCTACACCTTC.